The entry below describes one T cell receptor (beta chain). Its antigen target is currently unknown. The record has no base qualities; no much larger clone is one base away. CD8 naive samples were obtained by positive selection for CCR7 among CD45RO-negative cells, yielding a CD45RA+CCR7+ population from which TemRA cells were excluded. The donors were healthy, HIV-negative adults with no recently reported acute infections or vaccinations. Every donor was a Caucasian adult living in Nashville, Tennessee, USA. After blood collection by leukapheresis, PBMCs were isolated using Ficoll-Histopaque density gradient centrifugation and then cryopreserved in the vapor phase of liquid nitrogen. Analytical flow cytometry was used to check the purity and quantity of every magnetically sorted T cell population. Each sorted fraction had its genomic DNA isolated and then quantified by UV absorbance on a Nanodrop 2000c.

Including the terminal cysteine and phenylalanine, the CDR3 comprises 16 residues. Only CDR3 DNA remains: 48 bases, in frame from the first base. A distance of 17 bases separates the germline ends of V and J, which lose 0 bases and 5 bases respectively. The CDR1 and CDR2 encoded by the germline V gene are LGHNA and YSLEER. These data come from a study of shared clonotypes between healthy human individuals (dated by TCRdb to 2018 to 2020). Regarding the study in general: A couple of women and a few men aged 18 to 49 years were included in the cohort. Per donor, three plates each were used for CD4 naive and CD4 memory, two for CD8 naive, and one for CD8 memory. To estimate repertoire size and how much clonotype sharing occurs between individuals, the study deeply sequenced the blood TCR repertoires of 4 to 6 healthy adults. To increase sequencing depth and limit assay-specific biases, TCR repertoire library preparation and sequencing were carried out by different laboratories using diverse techniques. Leukapheresis yielded between about 0.94 and 8.9 billion PBMCs per donor. What the research found in general, with its limitations: Sampling was limited to blood, and TCR repertoires in tissue likely differ from TCR repertoires in blood. Higher generation probabilities were observed for clonotypes shared by all four sorted-subset donors than for non-shared clonotypes. Pairwise subsampling led to the expectation that sequencing depth would affect the degree of clonotype sharing among donors. Incomplete sequencing was indicated by rarefaction of sorted-subset datasets, despite the large sequencing depth. The genetic and exposure-history diversity represented was limited by the small number of donors. Larger estimated clonotype richness was generally found for naive subsets than for memory subsets. Sharing across a few donors was observed for around 5% of naive CD4, less than 4% of naive CD8, 2% to 2.5% of memory CD4, and about 0.38% of memory CD8 clonotypes.

Using the deep immunoSEQ assay, multiplex PCR amplified TCR CDR3 regions from genomic DNA. For each cell subset, the extracted genomic DNA was distributed evenly across all wells of several immunoSEQ 96-well plates, and each plate served as one replicate. Each replicate PCR for sorted subsets received about 200 ng genomic DNA, equal to 28,000 or so T cell genomes. Purified libraries were quantified with a Qubit 3.0 fluorometer, sized on a Bioanalyzer 2100, and re-quantified with the KAPA Library Quantification kit. Every immunoSEQ 96-well plate was sequenced on a dedicated single-read 150-cycle Illumina NextSeq 550 flow cell. As for how the authors treated the data: Because the immunoSEQ output included only junctional sequences and no quality scores, the filtering could not be the same as the filtering used for full-length reads. To assign V/J genes and CDR3, sequences were annotated against IMGT germline references using PyIR, a Python wrapper for IgBLAST v1.9. Reads with weak V/J assignments (E-value above 1e-6), missing CDR3, stop codons, out-of-frame junctions, or ambiguous translated residues were removed. V3J clonotypes were defined as sequences sharing an identical inferred V gene, J gene, and CDR3 amino acid sequence. Percentage overlap between repertoires was computed as shared unique clonotypes divided by the size of the smaller repertoire. Repertoire richness was assessed with RTK rarefaction, the Chao1 estimator, and Recon v2.1 estimates of unobserved clonotypes. For all TCRbeta clonotypes obtained by the gDNA method from a few donors, generation probabilities were computed with OLGA. TCRdb obtained this table from immuneACCESS and retained in-frame rearrangements with V and J assigned. These tables miss some clones; where compared with another copy, unresolved V genes account for less than half of the shortfall, and the remainder is unexplained. V, J and clone size reflect that table, while D and trimming were determined from the DNA. This sample comprises about 2 million clones, approximately 95% of them detected only once. Roughly 1.1% of the sample is taken by the ten largest.

The clonotype originates from a man between 18 and 29 years old in good health. Material for sequencing was naive CD8+ T cells sorted from blood. The cell subset or site label for this specimen denotes: CD45RA+CCR7+. Recombination joined TRBV4-3 with TRBJ2-7; the D segment might be TRBD1 or TRBD2, since each matches 6 bases. The CDR3 sequence is CASSQDPEGDLHEQYF. The DNA sequence reads TGCGCCAGCAGCCAAGATCCGGAGGGGGACCTTCACGAGCAGTACTTC.